The 14 T cell receptor beta chains given below trace back to one sample, sequenced in a study of T cells in tumors after PD-1 blockade. The protocol was immunoSEQ multiplex PCR, while the TCRdb copy is restricted to in-frame clones and leaves out a portion. The data contain 4,500 to 6,000 clones, approximately 70% of them seen just once; the ten biggest clones take up 5.2%. This sample comprised tumor tissue, obtained before anti-PD-1 treatment. The origin of the receptors is a human donor with basal cell carcinoma.

The chain has TRBV14 and TRBJ2-2; 8 bases agree with TRBD1. The J segment lost 1 base and the V segment lost 2 bases, leaving 6 bases of the junction unmatched. This CDR3 region has 17 residues. CDR1 and CDR2 (germline): SGHDN, FVKESK. CDR3 protein: CASSQRTGQMNTGELFF. The CDR3, as DNA: TGTGCCAGCAGCCAAAGGACAGGGCAAATGAACACCGGGGAGCTGTTTTTT.

The rearrangement links TRBV4-1 to TRBJ2-2; D tentatively reads TRBD1 or TRBD2 (5 bases each). V lost 4 bases to trimming and J lost 0 bases, with 12 bases between them. Germline lookup yields CDR1 MGHRA and CDR2 YSYEKL. This CDR3 has 16 amino acids. The CDR3 loop reads CASSPGRQTNTGELFF. The CDR3 DNA is TGCGCCAGCAGCCCGGGACGCCAGACGAACACCGGGGAGCTGTTTTTT.

This clone has a single count. This chain links TRBV4-1 with TRBJ2-7, with D tentatively TRBD1 (6 bases). With 1 base removed from V and 3 bases from J, the gap between germline ends came to 22 bases. Germline loops: CDR1 MGHRA, CDR2 YSYEKL. The CDR3 is 18 amino acids. CDR3 DNA sequence: TGCGCCAGCAGCCAAGCTAGACCTGGACAGCTAGGTGTCTACGAGCAGTACTTC. It is translated as CASSQARPGQLGVYEQYF.

The rearrangement links TRBV9 to TRBJ1-2; 9 bases agree with TRBD1. CDR1 is SGDLS, CDR2 YYNGEE, per germline. V lost 1 base and J lost 3; bases outside the gene matches: 4. The CDR3 runs 15 residues. The CDR3 region is CASSVTQGADYGYTF. The CDR3 DNA reads as TGTGCCAGCAGCGTAACACAGGGGGCTGACTATGGCTACACCTTC. Based on the CDR3 plus reference TRBV9 and TRBJ1-2, the full variable domain is DSGVTQTPKHLITATGQRVTLRCSPRSGDLSVYWYQQSLDQGLQFLIQYYNGEERAKGNILERFSAQQFPDLHSELNLSSLELGDSALYFCASSVTQGADYGYTFGSGTRLTVV.

V gene TRBV4-1 combines with J gene TRBJ1-1; D perhaps matches TRBD1 (5 bases). Looked up from germline, CDR1 is MGHRA and CDR2 is YSYEKL. The CDR3 sequence is 14 residues long. The V and J ends lost 4 bases and 1 base respectively, with 10 bases between them. The CDR3 sequence: CASSPGQGNTEAFF. The CDR3 DNA is TGCGCCAGCAGCCCGGGGCAGGGGAACACTGAAGCTTTCTTT.

In its sample, this clone was seen a few times. The chain links TRBV27 to TRBJ1-1; the D is unclear. There are 15 residues in the CDR3. Trimming removed 3 bases from V and 1 base from J, with 12 bases in between. Germline assignment: CDR1 MNHEY and CDR2 SMNVEV (reference sequence). The CDR3 sequence: CASSLFGKRNTEAFF. The CDR3 DNA is TGTGCCAGCAGTTTGTTCGGGAAACGGAACACTGAAGCTTTCTTT.

The chain joins TRBV18 to TRBJ2-6; D possibly corresponds to TRBD2 (6 bases). V dropped 6 bases and J dropped 1 base, with 10 bases sitting between them. CDR3 length: 15 amino acids. Germline CDR1 reads KGHSH; CDR2 reads LQKENI. In DNA form, the CDR3 reads TGTGCCAGCTCCAACGGGGGTTCTGGGGCCAACGTCCTGACTTTC. The encoded protein is CASSNGGSGANVLTF.

This clone is judged medium-sized. This rearrangement joins TRBV7-2 to TRBJ2-3; D is uncertain. Germline V gives CDR1 SGHTA, CDR2 FQGNSA. The CDR3 length is 15 residues. Trimming removed 2 bases at V and 2 bases at J, with 11 bases between. Here the CDR3 DNA reads TGTGCCAGCAGCTTATGGTCGAGTCTCACAGATACGCAGTATTTT. This gives the protein CASSLWSSLTDTQYF.

This chain uses TRBV6-5 with TRBJ1-5, with D possibly TRBD1 on 5 matching bases. V gave up 6 bases and J gave up 6 bases, with 18 bases separating them. CDR1 is MNHEY and CDR2 is SVGAGI in the germline V gene. This CDR3 is built from 15 residues. For the CDR3, the DNA is TGTGCCAGCAGGGAGGGACCGACGCCAAGTCAGCCCCAGCATTTT. This translates into CASREGPTPSQPQHF.

V and J are TRBV7-2 and TRBJ1-1; TRBD1 agrees at 7 bases. V was clipped by 6 bases and J by 4 bases; unmatched bases: 14. CDR3 length: 16 residues. Germline lookup yields CDR1 SGHTA and CDR2 FQGNSA. The CDR3 coding sequence is TGTGCCAGCAGATCAAACCCCAGGGGGTCGGGCACTGAAGCTTTCTTT. Translation: CASRSNPRGSGTEAFF.

V is TRBV15 and J is TRBJ2-3; D is uncertain. Germline CDR1 LNHNV, CDR2 YYDKDF (reference sequence). The CDR3 is made up of 16 amino acids. V dropped 4 bases and J dropped 1 base, with 15 bases sitting between them. CDR3 amino acids: CATSNRATAGTDTQYF. Here the CDR3 DNA reads TGTGCCACCAGCAACCGGGCCACCGCTGGCACAGATACGCAGTATTTT.

About this clone: This specimen includes other DNA sequences encoding the same CDR3. The chain links TRBV5-1 to TRBJ1-1; a possible D gene is TRBD1 (5 bases). V lost 0 bases, J lost 1 base, and 10 bases lay in between. The V gene's germline CDR1 is SGHRS and CDR2 YFSETQ. The CDR3 extends over 15 amino acids. This chain's CDR3 is CASSLGRVGNTEAFF. The CDR3 region has the DNA TGCGCCAGCAGCTTGGGCAGGGTCGGGAACACTGAAGCTTTCTTT. Looking up the rest from reference TRBV5-1 and TRBJ1-1 gives the full variable domain: KAGVTQTPRYLIKTRGQQVTLSCSPISGHRSVSWYQQTPGQGLQFLFEYFSETQRNKGNFPGRFSGRQFSNSRSEMNVSTLELGDSALYLCASSLGRVGNTEAFFGQGTRLTVV.

By sample share, this clone is medium-sized (0.01 to 0.1%). The J gene is TRBJ1-2, the V gene TRBV25-1; D is perhaps TRBD1 (6 bases). The V and J ends lost 1 base and 7 bases respectively, with 10 bases between them. This CDR3 is 13 amino acids long. Germline V CDR1 and CDR2: MGHDK, SYGVNS. CDR3 coding DNA: TGTGCCAGCAGTGAATGGCAACAGGGTGGCTACACCTTC. It is translated as CASSEWQQGGYTF.

This chain connects TRBV6-5 to TRBJ1-5; D call uncertain. V was trimmed by 2 bases and J by 4 bases, leaving 9 bases between them. CDR1 MNHEY and CDR2 SVGAGI come from the germline V gene. The CDR3 has 14 residues. CDR3 nucleotides: TGTGCCAGCAGTTACGCCGGGAATAATCAGCCCCAGCATTTT. Its protein product is CASSYAGNNQPQHF.